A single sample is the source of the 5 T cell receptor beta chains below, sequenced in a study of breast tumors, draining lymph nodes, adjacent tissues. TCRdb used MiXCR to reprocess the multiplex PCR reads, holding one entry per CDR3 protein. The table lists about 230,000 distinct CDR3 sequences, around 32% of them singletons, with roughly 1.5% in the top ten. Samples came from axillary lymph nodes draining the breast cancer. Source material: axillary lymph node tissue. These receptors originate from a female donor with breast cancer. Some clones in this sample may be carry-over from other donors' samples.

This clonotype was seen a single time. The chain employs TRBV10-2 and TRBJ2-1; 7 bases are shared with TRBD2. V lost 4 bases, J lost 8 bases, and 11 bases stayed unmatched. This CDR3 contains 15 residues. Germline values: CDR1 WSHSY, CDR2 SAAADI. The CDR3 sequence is CASSGHGGRGDEQFF. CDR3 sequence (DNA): TGCGCCAGCAGTGGGCATGGCGGGAGAGGCGATGAGCAGTTCTTC.

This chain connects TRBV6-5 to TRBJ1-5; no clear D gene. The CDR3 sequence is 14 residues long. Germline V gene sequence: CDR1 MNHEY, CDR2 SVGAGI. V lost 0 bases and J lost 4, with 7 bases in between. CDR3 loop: CASSYSIQNQPQHF. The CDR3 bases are TGTGCCAGCAGTTACTCGATACAGAATCAGCCCCAGCATTTT.

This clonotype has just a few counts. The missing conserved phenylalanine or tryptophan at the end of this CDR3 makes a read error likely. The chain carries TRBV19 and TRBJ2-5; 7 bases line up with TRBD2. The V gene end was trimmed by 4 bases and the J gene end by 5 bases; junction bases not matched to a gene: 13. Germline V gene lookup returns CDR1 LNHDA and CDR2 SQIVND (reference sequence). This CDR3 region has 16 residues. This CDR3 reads CASSNGGGSNRETQYS. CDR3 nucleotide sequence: TGTGCCAGTAGTAATGGAGGCGGGAGTAACAGGGAGACCCAGTACTCC.

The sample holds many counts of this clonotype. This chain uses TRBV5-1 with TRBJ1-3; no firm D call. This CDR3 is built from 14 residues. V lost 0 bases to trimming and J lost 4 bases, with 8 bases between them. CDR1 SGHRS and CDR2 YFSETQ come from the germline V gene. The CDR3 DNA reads TGCGCCAGCAGCTTGGAGGCTGCCGGAAACACCATATATTTT. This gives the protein CASSLEAAGNTIYF.

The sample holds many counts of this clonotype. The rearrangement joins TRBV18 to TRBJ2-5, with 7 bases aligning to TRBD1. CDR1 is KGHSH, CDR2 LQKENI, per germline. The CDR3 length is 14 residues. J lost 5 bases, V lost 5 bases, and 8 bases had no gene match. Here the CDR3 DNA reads TGTGCCAGCTCATCTTTACAGGGGTCTGAGACCCAGTACTTC. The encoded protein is CASSSLQGSETQYF.